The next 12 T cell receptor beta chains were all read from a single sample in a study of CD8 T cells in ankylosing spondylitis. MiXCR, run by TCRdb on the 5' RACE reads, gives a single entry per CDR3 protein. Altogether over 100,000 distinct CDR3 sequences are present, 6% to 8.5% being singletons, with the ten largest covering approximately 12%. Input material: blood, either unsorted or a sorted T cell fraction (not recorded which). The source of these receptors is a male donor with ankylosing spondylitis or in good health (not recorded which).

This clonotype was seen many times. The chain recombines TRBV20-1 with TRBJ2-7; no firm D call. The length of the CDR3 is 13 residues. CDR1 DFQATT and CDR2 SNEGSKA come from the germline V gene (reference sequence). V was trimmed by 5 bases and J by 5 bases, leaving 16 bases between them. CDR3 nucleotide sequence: TGCAGTGCTGGCCACGAGATGGGGAACGAGCAGTACTTC. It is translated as CSAGHEMGNEQYF.

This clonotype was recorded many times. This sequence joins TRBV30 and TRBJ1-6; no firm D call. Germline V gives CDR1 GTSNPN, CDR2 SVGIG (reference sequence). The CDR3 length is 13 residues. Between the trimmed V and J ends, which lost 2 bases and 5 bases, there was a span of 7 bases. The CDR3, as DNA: TGTGCCTGGAGTCAGGTGGATAATTCACCCCTCCACTTT. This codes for CAWSQVDNSPLHF.

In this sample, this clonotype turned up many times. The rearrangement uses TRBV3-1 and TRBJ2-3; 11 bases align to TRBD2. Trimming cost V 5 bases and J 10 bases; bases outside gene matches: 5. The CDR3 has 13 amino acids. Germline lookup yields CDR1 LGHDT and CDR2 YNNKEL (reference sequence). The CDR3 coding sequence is TGTGCCAGCAGCATGCTAGCGGGGGGCGCGCAGTATTTT. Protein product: CASSMLAGGAQYF.

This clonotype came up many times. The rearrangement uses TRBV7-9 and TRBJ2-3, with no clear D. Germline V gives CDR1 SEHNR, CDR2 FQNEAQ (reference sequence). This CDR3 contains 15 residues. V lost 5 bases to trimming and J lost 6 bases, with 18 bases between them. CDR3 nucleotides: TGTGCCAGCAGCGAAACCGGGCCCCCAGCGGATACGCAGTATTTT. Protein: CASSETGPPADTQYF.

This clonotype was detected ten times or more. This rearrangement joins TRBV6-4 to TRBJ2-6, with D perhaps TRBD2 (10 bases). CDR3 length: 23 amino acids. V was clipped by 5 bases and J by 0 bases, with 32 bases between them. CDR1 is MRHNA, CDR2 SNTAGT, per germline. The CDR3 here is CASSTVSGQGLAYKNSGANVLTF. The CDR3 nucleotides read TGTGCCAGCAGTACGGTGTCGGGACAGGGACTAGCGTACAAAAACTCTGGGGCCAACGTCCTGACTTTC.

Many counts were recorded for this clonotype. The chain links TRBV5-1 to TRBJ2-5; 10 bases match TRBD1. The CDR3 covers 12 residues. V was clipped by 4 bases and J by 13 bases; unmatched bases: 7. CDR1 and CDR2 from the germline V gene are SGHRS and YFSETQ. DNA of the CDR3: TGCGCCAGCAGCAGTGACAGGGGGCCCAGGTACTTC. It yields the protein CASSSDRGPRYF. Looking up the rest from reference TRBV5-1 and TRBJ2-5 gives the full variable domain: KAGVTQTPRYLIKTRGQQVTLSCSPISGHRSVSWYQQTPGQGLQFLFEYFSETQRNKGNFPGRFSGRQFSNSRSEMNVSTLELGDSALYLCASSSDRGPRYFGPGTRLLVL.

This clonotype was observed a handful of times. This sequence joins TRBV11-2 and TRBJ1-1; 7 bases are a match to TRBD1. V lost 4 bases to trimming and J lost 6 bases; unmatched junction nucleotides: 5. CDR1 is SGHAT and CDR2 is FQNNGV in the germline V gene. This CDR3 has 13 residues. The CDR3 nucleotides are TGTGCCAGCAGCTCTTTAACAGGGGCTGAAGCTTTCTTT. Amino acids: CASSSLTGAEAFF.

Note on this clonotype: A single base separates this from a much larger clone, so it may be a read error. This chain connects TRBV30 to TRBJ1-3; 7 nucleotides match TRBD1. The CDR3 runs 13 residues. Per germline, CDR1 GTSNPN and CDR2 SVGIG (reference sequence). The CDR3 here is CASSRDRGNTIYF. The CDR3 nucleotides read TGTGCCTCGAGTCGGGACAGAGGAAACACCATATATTTT. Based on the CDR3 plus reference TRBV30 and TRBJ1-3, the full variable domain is SQTIHQWPATLVQPVGSPLSLECTVEGTSNPNLYWYRQAAGRGLQLLFYSVGIGQISSEVPQNLSASRPQDRQFILSSKKLLLSDSGFYLCASSRDRGNTIYFGEGSWLTVV.

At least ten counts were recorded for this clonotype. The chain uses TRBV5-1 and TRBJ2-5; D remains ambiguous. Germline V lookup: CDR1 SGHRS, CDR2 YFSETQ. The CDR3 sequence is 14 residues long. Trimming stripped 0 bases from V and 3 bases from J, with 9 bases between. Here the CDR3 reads CASSLVLSEETQYF. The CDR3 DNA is TGCGCCAGCAGCTTGGTTCTCAGCGAAGAGACCCAGTACTTC. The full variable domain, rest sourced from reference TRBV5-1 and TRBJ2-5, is KAGVTQTPRYLIKTRGQQVTLSCSPISGHRSVSWYQQTPGQGLQFLFEYFSETQRNKGNFPGRFSGRQFSNSRSEMNVSTLELGDSALYLCASSLVLSEETQYFGPGTRLLVL.

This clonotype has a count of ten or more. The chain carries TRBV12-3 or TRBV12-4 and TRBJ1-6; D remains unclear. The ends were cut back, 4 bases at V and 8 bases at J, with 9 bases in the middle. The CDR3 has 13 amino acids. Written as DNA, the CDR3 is TGTGCCAGCAGTTGGGATATCGATTCACCCCTCCACTTT. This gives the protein CASSWDIDSPLHF.

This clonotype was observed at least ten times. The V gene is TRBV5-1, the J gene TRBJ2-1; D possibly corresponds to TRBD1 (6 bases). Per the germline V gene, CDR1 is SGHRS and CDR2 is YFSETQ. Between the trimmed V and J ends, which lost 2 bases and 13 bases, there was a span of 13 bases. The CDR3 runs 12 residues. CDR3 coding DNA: TGCGCCAGCAGCTTCGACAGGCCTTCACAGTTCTTC. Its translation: CASSFDRPSQFF. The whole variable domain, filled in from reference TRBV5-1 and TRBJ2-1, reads KAGVTQTPRYLIKTRGQQVTLSCSPISGHRSVSWYQQTPGQGLQFLFEYFSETQRNKGNFPGRFSGRQFSNSRSEMNVSTLELGDSALYLCASSFDRPSQFFGPGTRLTVL.

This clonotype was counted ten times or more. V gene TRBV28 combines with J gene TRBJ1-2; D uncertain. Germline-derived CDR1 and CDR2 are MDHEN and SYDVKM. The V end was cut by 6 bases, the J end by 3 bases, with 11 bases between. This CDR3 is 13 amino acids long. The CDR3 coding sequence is TGTGCCAGCAGGAGGACCCCTGACTATGGCTACACCTTC. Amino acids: CASRRTPDYGYTF.